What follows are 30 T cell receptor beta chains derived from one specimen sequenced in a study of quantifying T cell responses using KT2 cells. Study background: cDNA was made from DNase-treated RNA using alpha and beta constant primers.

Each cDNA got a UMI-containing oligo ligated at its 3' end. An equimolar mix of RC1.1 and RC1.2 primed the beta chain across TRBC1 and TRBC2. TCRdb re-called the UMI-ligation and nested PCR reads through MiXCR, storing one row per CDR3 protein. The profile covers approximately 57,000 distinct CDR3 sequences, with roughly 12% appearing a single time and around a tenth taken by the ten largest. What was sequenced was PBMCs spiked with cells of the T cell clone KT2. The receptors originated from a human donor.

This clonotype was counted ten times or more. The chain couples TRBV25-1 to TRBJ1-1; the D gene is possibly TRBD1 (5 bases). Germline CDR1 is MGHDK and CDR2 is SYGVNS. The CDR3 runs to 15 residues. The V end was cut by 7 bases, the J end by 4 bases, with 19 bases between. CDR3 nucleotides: TGTGCCAGCACCTCCGAAGGGGATTTGAGCACTGAAGCTTTCTTT. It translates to CASTSEGDLSTEAFF.

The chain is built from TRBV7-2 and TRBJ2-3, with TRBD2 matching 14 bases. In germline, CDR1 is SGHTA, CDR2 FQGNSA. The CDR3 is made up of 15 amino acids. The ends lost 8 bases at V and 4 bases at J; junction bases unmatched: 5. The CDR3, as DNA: TGTGCCAGCGGGACTAGCGGGAGAGGCTCAGATACGCAGTATTTT. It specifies CASGTSGRGSDTQYF.

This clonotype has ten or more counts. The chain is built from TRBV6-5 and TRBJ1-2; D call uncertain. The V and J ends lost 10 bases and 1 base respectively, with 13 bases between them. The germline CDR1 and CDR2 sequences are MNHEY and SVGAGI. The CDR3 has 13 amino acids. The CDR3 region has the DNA TGTGCCACAACAGAGTCATTTAACTATGGCTACACCTTC. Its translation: CATTESFNYGYTF.

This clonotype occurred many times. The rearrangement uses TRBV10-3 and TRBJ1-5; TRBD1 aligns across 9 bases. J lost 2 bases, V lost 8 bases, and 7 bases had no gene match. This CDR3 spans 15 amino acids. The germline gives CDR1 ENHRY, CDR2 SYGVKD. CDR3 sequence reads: CAIGRQGEGNQPQHF. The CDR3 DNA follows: TGTGCCATCGGGAGACAGGGGGAGGGCAATCAGCCCCAGCATTTT.

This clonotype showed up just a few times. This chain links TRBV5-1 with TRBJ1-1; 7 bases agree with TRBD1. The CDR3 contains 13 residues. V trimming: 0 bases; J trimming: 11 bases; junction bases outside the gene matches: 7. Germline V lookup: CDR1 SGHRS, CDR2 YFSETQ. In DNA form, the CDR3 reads TGCGCCAGCAGCTTGGAACAGGGGAGTTTCGCTTTCTTT. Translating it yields CASSLEQGSFAFF.

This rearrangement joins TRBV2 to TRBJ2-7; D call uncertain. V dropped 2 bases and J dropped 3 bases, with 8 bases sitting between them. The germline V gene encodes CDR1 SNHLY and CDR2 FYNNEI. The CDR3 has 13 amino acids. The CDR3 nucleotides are TGTGCCAGCAGTGAAAACGATCACTACGAGCAGTACTTC. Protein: CASSENDHYEQYF.

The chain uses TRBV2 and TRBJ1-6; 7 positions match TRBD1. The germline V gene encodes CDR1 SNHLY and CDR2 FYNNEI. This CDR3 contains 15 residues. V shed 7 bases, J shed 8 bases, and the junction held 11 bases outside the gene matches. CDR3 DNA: TGTGCCAGCATAGGGGGGCAGGGGGTTTATTCACCCCTCCACTTT. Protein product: CASIGGQGVYSPLHF. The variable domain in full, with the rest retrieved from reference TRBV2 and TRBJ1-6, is EPEVTQTPSHQVTQMGQEVILRCVPISNHLYFYWYRQILGQKVEFLVSFYNNEISEKSEIFDDQFSVERPDGSNFTLKIRSTKLEDSAMYFCASIGGQGVYSPLHFGNGTRLTVT.

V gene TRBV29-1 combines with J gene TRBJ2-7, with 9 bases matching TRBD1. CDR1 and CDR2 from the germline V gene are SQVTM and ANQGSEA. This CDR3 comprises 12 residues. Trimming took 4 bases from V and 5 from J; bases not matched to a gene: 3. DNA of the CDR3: TGCAGCGTTGCGGACAGGGGTGACGAGCAGTACTTC. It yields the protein CSVADRGDEQYF.

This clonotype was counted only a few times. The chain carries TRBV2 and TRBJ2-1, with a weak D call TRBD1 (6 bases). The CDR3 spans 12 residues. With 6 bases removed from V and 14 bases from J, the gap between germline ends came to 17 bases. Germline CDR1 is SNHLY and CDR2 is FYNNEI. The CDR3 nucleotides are TGTGCCAGCAGAATACTATGGGGGCCAAAGTTCTTC. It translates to CASRILWGPKFF.

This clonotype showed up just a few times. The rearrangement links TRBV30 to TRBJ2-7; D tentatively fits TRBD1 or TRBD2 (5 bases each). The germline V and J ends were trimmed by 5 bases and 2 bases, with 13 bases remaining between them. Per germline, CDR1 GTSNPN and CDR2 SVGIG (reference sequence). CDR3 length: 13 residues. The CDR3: CAWSPGTAYEQYF. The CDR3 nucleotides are TGTGCCTGGTCGCCCGGGACGGCCTACGAGCAGTACTTC.

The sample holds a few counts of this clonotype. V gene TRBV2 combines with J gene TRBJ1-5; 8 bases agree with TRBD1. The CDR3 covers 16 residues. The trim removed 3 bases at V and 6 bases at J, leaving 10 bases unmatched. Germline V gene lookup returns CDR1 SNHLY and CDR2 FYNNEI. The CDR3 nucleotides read TGTGCCAGCAGTGAGACAGGGGCTAGGAATTCTCAGCCCCAGCATTTT. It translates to CASSETGARNSQPQHF.

CDR3 sequence reads: CASSLRPTAAYEQYF. CDR3 nucleotide sequence: TGTGCCAGCAGTTTACGGCCGACAGCCGCCTACGAGCAGTACTTC. V and J are TRBV27 and TRBJ2-7, with D tentatively TRBD1 (5 bases). The CDR3 is made up of 15 amino acids. The germline V and J ends were trimmed by 2 bases and 2 bases, with 13 bases remaining between them. The germline V gene has CDR1 MNHEY and CDR2 SMNVEV (reference sequence).

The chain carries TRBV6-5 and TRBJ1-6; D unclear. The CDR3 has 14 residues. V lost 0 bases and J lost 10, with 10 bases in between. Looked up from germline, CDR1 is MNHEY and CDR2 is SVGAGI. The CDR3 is CASSYSGGYSPLHF. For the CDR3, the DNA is TGTGCCAGCAGTTACTCAGGAGGATACTCACCCCTCCACTTT.

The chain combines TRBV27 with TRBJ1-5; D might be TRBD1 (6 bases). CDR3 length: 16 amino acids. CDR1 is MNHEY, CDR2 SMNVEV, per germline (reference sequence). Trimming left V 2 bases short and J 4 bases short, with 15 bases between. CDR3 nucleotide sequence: TGTGCCAGCAGTTTAGAGTGGGGGGCGACGAATCAGCCCCAGCATTTT. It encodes CASSLEWGATNQPQHF.

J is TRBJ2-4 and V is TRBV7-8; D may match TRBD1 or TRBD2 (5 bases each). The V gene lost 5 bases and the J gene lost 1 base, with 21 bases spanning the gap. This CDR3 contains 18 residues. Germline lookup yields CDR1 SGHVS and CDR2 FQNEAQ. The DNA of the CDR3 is TGTGCCAGCAGCCACGGGGCCCTAGGACCGGCGGCCAAAAACATTCAGTACTTC. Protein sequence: CASSHGALGPAAKNIQYF.

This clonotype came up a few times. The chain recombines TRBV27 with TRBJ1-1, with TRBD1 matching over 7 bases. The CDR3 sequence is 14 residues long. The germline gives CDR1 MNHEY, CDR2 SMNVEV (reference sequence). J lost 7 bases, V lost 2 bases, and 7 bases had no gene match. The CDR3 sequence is CASSLRRQGLEAFF. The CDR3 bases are TGTGCCAGCAGTTTACGGCGACAGGGACTTGAAGCTTTCTTT.

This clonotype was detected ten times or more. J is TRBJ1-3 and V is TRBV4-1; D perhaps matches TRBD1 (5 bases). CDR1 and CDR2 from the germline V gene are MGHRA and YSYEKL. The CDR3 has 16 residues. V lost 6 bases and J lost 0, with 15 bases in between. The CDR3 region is CASSGDGFFSGNTIYF. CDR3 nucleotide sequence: TGCGCCAGCAGTGGGGACGGCTTCTTCTCTGGAAACACCATATATTTT.

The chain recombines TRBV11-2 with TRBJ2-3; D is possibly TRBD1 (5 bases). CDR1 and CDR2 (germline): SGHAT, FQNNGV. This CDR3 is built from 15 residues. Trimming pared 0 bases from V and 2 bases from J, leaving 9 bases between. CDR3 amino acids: CASSLERGITDTQYF. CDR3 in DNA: TGTGCCAGCAGCTTAGAAAGGGGAATCACAGATACGCAGTATTTT.

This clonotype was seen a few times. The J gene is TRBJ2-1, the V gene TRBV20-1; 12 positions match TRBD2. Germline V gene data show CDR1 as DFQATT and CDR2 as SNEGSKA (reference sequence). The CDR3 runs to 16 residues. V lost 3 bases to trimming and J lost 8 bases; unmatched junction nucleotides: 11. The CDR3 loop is CSASPSRLAGEDEQFF. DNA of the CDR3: TGCAGTGCTAGCCCCAGCCGACTAGCGGGAGAGGATGAGCAGTTCTTC.

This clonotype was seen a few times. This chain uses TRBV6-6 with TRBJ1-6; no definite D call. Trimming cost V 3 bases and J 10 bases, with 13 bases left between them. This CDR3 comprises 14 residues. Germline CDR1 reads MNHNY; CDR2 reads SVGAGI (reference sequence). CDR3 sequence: CASSYKGLESPLHF. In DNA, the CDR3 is TGTGCCAGCAGTTATAAGGGATTAGAGTCACCCCTCCACTTT.

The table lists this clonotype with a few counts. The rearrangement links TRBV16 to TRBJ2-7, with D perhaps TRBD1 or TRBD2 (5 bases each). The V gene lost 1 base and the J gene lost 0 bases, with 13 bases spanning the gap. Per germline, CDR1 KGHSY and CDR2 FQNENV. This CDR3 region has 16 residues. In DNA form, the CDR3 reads TGTGCCAGCAGCCAATTGTCCGGGGCCCGCTCCTACGAGCAGTACTTC. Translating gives CASSQLSGARSYEQYF.

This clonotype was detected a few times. The CDR3 protein is CASSLGAEYEQYF. For the CDR3, the DNA is TGTGCCAGTAGTTTGGGGGCAGAATACGAGCAGTACTTC. The genes are TRBV19 and TRBJ2-7, with D perhaps TRBD1 (6 bases). V lost 5 bases and J 4 bases, leaving 12 bases between the germline ends. Looked up from germline, CDR1 is LNHDA and CDR2 is SQIVND (reference sequence). The CDR3 has 13 amino acids. Supplemented by reference TRBV19 and TRBJ2-7, the full variable domain reads DGGITQSPKYLFRKEGQNVTLSCEQNLNHDAMYWYRQDPGQGLRLIYYSQIVNDFQKGDIAEGYSVSREKKESFPLTVTSAQKNPTAFYLCASSLGAEYEQYFGPGTRLTVT.

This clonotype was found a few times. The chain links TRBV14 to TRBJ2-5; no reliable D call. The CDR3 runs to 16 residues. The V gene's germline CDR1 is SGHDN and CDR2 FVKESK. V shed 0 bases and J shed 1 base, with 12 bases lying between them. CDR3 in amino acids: CASSQEFPGGQETQYF. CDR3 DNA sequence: TGTGCCAGCAGCCAAGAGTTCCCGGGCGGCCAAGAGACCCAGTACTTC. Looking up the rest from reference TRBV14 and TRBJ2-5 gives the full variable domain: EAGVTQFPSHSVIEKGQTVTLRCDPISGHDNLYWYRRVMGKEIKFLLHFVKESKQDESGMPNNRFLAERTGGTYSTLKVQPAELEDSGVYFCASSQEFPGGQETQYFGPGTRLLVL.

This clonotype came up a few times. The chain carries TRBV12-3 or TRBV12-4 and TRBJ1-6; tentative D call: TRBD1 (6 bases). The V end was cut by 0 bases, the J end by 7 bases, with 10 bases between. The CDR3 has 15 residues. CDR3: CASSLAVQGNSPLHF. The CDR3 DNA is TGTGCCAGCAGTTTAGCCGTACAGGGAAATTCACCCCTCCACTTT.

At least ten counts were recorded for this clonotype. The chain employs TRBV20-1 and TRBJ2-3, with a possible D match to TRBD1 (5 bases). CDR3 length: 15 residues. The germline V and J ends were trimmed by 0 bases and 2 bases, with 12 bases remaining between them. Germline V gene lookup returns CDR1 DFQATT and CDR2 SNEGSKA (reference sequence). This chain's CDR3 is CSARDLARVTDTQYF. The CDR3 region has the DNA TGCAGTGCTAGAGATCTCGCCAGGGTCACAGATACGCAGTATTTT.

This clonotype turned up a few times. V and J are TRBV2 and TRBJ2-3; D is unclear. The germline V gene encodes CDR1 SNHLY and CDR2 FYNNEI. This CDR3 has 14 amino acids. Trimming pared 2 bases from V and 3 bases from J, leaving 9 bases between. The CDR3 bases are TGTGCCAGCAGTGAAAACAGCTTTACAGATACGCAGTATTTT. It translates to CASSENSFTDTQYF.

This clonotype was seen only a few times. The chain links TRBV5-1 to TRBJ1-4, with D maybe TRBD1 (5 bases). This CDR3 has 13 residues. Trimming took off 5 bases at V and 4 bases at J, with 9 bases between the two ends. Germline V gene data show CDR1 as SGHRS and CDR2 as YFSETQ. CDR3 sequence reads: CASRIDSNEKLFF. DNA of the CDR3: TGCGCCAGCAGGATAGACAGTAATGAAAAACTGTTTTTT.

The CDR3 DNA reads as TGTGCCTGGAGTTCGCTAGCGGGAGGGCAGGATGAGCAGTTCTTC. Translation gives CAWSSLAGGQDEQFF. The rearrangement uses TRBV30 and TRBJ2-1; 12 nucleotides line up with TRBD2. Germline V gene lookup returns CDR1 GTSNPN and CDR2 SVGIG (reference sequence). The ends lost 2 bases at V and 8 bases at J; junction bases unmatched: 7. This CDR3 is 15 amino acids long.

The CDR3 here is CASSIHNEQFF. The CDR3, as DNA: TGTGCCAGCAGTATCCACAATGAGCAGTTCTTC. V is TRBV27 and J is TRBJ2-1; D unresolved. V was clipped by 5 bases and J by 5 bases, with 4 bases between them. The CDR3 runs 11 residues. Germline V CDR1 and CDR2: MNHEY, SMNVEV (reference sequence).

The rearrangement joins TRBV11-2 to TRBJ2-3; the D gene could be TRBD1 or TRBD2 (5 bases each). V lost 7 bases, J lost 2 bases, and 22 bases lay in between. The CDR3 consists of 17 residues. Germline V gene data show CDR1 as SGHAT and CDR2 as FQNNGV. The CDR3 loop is CASTNNPDGTDTDTQYF. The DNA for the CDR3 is TGTGCCAGCACGAACAACCCCGACGGGACCGACACAGATACGCAGTATTTT.